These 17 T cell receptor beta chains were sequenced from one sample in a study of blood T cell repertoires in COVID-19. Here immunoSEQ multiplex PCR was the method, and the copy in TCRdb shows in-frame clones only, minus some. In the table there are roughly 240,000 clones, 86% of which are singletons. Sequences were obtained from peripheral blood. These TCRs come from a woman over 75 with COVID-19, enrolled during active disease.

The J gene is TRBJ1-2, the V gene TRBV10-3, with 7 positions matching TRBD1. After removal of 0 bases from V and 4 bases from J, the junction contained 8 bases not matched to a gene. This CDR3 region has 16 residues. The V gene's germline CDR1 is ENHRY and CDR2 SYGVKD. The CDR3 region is CAISESTGTVSYGYTF. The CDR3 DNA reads TGTGCCATCAGTGAGTCGACGGGGACAGTAAGCTATGGCTACACCTTC.

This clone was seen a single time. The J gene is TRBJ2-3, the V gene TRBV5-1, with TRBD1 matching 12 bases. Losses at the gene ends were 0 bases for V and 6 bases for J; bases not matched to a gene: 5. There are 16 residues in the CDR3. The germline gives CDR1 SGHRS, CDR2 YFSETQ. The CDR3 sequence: CASSLDGTGGVDTQYF. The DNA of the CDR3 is TGCGCCAGCAGCTTGGATGGGACAGGGGGCGTGGATACGCAGTATTTT.

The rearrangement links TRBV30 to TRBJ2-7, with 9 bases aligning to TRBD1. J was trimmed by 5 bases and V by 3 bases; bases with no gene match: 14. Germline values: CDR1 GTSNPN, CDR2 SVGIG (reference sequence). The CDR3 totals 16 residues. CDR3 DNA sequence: TGTGCCTGGAGACCTACGGGGACAGGGAGATGGGACGAGCAGTACTTC. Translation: CAWRPTGTGRWDEQYF.

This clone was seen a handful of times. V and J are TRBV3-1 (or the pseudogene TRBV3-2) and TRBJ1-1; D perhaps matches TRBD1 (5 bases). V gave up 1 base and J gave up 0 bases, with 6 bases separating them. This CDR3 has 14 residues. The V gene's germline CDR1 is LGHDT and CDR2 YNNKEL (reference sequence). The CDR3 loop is CASSQVGVNTEAFF. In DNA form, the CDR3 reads TGTGCCAGCAGCCAAGTAGGGGTGAACACTGAAGCTTTCTTT.

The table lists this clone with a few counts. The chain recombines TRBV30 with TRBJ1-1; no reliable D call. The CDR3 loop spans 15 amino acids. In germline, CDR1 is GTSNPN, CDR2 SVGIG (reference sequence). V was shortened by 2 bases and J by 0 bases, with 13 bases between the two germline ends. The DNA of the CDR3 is TGTGCCTGGAGTATGTCCATGCGGATGAACACTGAAGCTTTCTTT. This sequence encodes CAWSMSMRMNTEAFF.

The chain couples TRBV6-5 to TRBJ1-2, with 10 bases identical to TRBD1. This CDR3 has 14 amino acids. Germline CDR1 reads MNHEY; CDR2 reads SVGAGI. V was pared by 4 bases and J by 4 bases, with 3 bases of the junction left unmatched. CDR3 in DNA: TGTGCCAGCAGTTGGGGGACAGGGGCCTATGGCTACACCTTC. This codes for CASSWGTGAYGYTF.

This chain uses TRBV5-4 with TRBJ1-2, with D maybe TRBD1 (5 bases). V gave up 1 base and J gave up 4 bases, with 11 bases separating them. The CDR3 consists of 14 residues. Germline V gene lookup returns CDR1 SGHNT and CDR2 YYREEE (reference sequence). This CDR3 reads CASSLNLQGYGYTF. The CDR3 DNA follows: TGTGCCAGCAGCTTGAATCTCCAGGGCTATGGCTACACCTTC.

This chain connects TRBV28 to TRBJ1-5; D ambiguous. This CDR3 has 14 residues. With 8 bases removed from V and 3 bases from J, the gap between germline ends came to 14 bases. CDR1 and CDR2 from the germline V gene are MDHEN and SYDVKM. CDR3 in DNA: TGTGCCAGCGCCCTCGGAGGGTTCAATCAGCCCCAGCATTTT. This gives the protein CASALGGFNQPQHF. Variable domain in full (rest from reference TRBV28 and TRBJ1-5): DVKVTQSSRYLVKRTGEKVFLECVQDMDHENMFWYRQDPGLGLRLIYFSYDVKMKEKGDIPEGYSVSREKKERFSLILESASTNQTSMYLCASALGGFNQPQHFGDGTRLSIL.

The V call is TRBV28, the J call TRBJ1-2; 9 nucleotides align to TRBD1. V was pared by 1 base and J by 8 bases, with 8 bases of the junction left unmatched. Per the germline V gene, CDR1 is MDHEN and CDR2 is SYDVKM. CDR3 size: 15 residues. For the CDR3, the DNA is TGTGCCAGCAGTTTATCAAAGGGACAGGGATGGGGCTACACCTTC. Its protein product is CASSLSKGQGWGYTF.

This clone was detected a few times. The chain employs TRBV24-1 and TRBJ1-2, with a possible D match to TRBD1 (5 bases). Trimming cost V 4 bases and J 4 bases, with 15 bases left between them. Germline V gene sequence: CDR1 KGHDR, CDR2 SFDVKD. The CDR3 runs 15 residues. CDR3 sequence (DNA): TGTGCCACCAGTGACCGCAACTCCGGGGGCTATGGCTACACCTTC. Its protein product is CATSDRNSGGYGYTF.

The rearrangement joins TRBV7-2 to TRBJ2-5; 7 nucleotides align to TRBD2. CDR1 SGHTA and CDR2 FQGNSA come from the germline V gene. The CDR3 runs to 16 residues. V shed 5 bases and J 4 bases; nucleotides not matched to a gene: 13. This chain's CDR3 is CASSDTGGGGRETQYF. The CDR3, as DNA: TGTGCCAGCAGCGATACCGGCGGGGGAGGTCGAGAGACCCAGTACTTC.

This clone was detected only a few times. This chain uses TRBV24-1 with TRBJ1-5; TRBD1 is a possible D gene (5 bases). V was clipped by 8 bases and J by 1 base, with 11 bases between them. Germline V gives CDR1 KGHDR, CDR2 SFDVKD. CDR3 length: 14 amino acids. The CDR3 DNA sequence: TGTGCCACCACATCAGGGTTAAGCAATCAGCCCCAGCATTTT. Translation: CATTSGLSNQPQHF.

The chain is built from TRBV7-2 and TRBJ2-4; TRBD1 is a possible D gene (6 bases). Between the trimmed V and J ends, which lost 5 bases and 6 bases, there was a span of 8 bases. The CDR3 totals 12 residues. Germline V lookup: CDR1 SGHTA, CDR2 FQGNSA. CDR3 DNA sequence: TGTGCCAGCAGCCTACAGGGAAACATTCAGTACTTC. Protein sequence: CASSLQGNIQYF.

CDR3 residues: CASSEGRVSDGYTF. The CDR3, as DNA: TGTGCCAGCAGTGAAGGACGGGTTAGCGATGGCTACACCTTC. The gene calls are TRBV6-1 and TRBJ1-2; D is ambiguous. The CDR3 has 14 residues. Germline V lookup: CDR1 MNHNS, CDR2 SASEGT. Trimming took 1 base from V and 6 from J, leaving 12 bases between them.

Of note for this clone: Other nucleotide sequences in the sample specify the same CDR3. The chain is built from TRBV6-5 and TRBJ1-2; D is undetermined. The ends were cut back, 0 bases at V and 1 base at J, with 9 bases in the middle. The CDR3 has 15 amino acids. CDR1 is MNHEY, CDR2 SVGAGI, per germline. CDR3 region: CASSYSARLNYGYTF. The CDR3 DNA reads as TGTGCCAGCAGTTACTCGGCCAGGCTTAACTATGGCTACACCTTC.

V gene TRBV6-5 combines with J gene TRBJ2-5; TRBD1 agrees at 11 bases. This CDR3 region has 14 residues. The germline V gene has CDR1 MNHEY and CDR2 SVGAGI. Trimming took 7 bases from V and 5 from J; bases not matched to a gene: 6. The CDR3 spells CASNGQGAGETQYF. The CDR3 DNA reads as TGTGCCAGCAACGGACAGGGGGCGGGGGAGACCCAGTACTTC.

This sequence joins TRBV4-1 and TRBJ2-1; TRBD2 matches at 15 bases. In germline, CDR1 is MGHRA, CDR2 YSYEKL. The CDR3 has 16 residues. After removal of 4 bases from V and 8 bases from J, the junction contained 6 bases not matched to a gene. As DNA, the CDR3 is TGCGCCAGCAGCCTATGGACTAGCGGGGGGGCGGATGAGCAGTTCTTC. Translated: CASSLWTSGGADEQFF.